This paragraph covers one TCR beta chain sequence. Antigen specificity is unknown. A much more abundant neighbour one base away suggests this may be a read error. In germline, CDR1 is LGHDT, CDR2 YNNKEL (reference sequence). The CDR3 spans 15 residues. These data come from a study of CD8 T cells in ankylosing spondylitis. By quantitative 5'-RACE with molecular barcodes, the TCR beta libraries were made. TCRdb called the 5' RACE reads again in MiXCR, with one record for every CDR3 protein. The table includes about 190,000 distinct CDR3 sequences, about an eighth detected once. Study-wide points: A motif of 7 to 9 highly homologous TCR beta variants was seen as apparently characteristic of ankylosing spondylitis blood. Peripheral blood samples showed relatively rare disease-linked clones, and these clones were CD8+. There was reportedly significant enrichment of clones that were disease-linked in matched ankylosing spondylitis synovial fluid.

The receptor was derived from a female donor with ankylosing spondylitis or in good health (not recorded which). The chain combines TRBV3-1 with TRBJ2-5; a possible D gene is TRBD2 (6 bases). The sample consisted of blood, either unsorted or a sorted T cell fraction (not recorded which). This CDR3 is CAGSPTGLVLETQYF. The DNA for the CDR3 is TGTGCCGGCAGCCCGACGGGACTTGTTTTGGAGACCCAGTACTTC.